This T cell receptor beta chain is from a study of siplizumab effects on memory and regulatory T cells (dated by TCRdb to about 2019). General notes on the study: The effect of the anti-CD2 antibody siplizumab on alloreactive T-cell subsets was examined in allogeneic mixed lymphocyte reactions constructed from human PBMCs.

Beyond this particular receptor, the publication reports: In reactions with siplizumab, an average of about 75% of mappable alloreactive CD4+ clones were Treg-derived, compared with 25% to 30% in control reactions. No functional confirmation was obtained for the suppressive function of proliferating Tregs from siplizumab cultures. Greater diversity appeared to be present in unstimulated naive T cells than in memory T cells, and a substantial contribution to the alloresponse seemed to be made by naive cells. For roughly 75-97% of proliferating CD4+ or CD8+ clones, no naive or memory phenotype could be assigned. Because sequences at frequencies below about 10^-5 were poorly captured, only a minor fraction of alloreactive clones could be mapped back to unstimulated subsets. Siplizumab significantly reduced the cumulative frequency of alloreactive sequences traceable to unstimulated CD4+ memory T cells.

Sorted unstimulated T cells and proliferating T cells recovered from mixed lymphocyte reactions underwent TCRbeta CDR3 sequencing. Fresh whole blood from about ten HLA-typed healthy donors served as the source for isolating PBMCs. Library preparation used the immunoSEQ multiplex PCR assay. Roughly 10^5 TCR templates per sample were assayed on the deep sequencing platform. Genomic DNA extracted from sorted T cells was the material used for TCRbeta CDR3 sequencing. The original pipeline was this. The R programming language was used for clonal analysis of the TCRbeta CDR3 data. Alloreactive CD4+ and CD8+ clones were identified by comparing unstimulated samples to CFSE-low samples taken after the reaction. Regulatory or non-regulatory origin of alloreactive CD4+ clones was assigned by matching sequences to the sorted unstimulated Treg and non-Treg repertoires. The source is immuneACCESS, and TCRdb retained only in-frame sequences with V and J called. Part of the clones is not carried over; for the studies checked, unresolved V genes explain less than half of this, and the remainder is unexplained. V and J calls and clone size are those listed in that table; D and trimming were worked out from the DNA. This sample gives 70,000 to 90,000 clones in total; roughly 93% of them show up just once. The ten largest clones add up to roughly 5.2% of the sample.

A note on this clone: Its target antigen remains unknown. Per-base qualities were not stored, and no clone one base away is much larger.

Including the terminal cysteine and phenylalanine, the CDR3 comprises 19 residues. This entry keeps only the CDR3 DNA: 57 bases, framed from base 1. As encoded in the germline V gene (reference sequence), CDR1 is SGHAT while CDR2 is FQDESV. V sheds 1 base and J sheds 3 bases, leaving 25 bases between their ends. The V and J genes are TRBV11-1 and TRBJ2-7; TRBD1 is a weak D gene call, 6 bases matching. The material sequenced was CD8+ T cells sorted from blood. This sequence was found in a human donor in good health. The base sequence is TGTGCCAGCAGCTTAGGATTTCCCAGGGGACGTGCCGGCGACTACGAGCAGTACTTC. It encodes CASSLGFPRGRAGDYEQYF.